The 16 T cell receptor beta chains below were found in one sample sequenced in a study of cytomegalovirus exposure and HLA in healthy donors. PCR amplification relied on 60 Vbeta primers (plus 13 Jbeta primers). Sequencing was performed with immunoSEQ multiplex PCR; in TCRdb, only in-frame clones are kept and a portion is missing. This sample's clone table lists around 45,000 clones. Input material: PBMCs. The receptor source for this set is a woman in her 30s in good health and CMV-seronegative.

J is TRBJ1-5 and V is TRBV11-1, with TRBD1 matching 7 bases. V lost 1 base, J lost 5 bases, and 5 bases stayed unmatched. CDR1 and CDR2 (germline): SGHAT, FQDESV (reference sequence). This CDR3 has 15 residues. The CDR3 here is CASSLGGDRDQPQHF. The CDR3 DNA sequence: TGTGCCAGCAGCTTAGGGGGGGACAGAGATCAGCCCCAGCATTTT.

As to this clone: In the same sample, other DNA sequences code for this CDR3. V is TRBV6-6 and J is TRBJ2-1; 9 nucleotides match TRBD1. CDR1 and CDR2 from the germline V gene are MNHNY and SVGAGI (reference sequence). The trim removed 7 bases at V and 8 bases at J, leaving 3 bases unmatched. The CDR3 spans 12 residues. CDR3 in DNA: TGTGCCAGCATAGACAGGGGGTATGAGCAGTTCTTC. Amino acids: CASIDRGYEQFF.

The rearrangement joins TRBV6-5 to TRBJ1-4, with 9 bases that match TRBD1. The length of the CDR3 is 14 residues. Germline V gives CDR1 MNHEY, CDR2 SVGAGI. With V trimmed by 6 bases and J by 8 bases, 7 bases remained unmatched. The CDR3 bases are TGTGCCAGCAGGCGGACAGGGGTAAAGGAAAAACTGTTTTTT. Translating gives CASRRTGVKEKLFF.

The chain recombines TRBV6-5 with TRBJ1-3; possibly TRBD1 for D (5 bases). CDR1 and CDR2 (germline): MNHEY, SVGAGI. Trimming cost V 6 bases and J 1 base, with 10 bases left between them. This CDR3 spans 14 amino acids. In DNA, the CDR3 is TGTGCCAGCAGACCCCGGGGGTCTGGAAACACCATATATTTT. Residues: CASRPRGSGNTIYF.

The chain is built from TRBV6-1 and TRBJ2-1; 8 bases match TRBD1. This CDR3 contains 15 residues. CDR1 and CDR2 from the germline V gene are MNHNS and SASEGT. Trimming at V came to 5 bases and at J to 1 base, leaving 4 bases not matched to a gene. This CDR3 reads CASSSDRVSYNEQFF. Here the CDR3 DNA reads TGTGCCAGCAGTTCGGACAGGGTGTCCTACAATGAGCAGTTCTTC.

The CDR3 DNA follows: TGTGCCAGCAGTGACAGGTCATTTAGCTCTGGAAACACCATATATTTT. This codes for CASSDRSFSSGNTIYF. J is TRBJ1-3 and V is TRBV2; no definite D call. Trimming stripped 3 bases from V and 0 bases from J, with 12 bases between. Germline CDR1 SNHLY, CDR2 FYNNEI. The CDR3 loop spans 16 amino acids.

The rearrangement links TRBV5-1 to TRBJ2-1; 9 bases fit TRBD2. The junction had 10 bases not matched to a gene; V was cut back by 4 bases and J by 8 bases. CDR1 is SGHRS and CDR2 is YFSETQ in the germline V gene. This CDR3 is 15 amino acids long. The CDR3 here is CASSINSGRIYEQFF. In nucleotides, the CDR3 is TGCGCCAGCAGCATTAATAGCGGGAGAATCTATGAGCAGTTCTTC.

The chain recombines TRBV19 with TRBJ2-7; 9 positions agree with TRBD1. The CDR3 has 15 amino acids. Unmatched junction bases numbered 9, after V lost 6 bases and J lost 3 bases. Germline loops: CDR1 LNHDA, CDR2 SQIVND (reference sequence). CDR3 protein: CASRHQDRGDYEQYF. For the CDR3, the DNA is TGTGCCAGTAGACACCAAGACAGGGGGGACTACGAGCAGTACTTC.

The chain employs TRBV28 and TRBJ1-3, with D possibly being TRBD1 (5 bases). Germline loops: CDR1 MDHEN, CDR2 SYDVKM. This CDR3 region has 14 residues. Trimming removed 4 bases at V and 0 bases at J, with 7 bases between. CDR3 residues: CASSSQGSGNTIYF. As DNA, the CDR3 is TGTGCCAGCAGTTCCCAGGGCTCTGGAAACACCATATATTTT.

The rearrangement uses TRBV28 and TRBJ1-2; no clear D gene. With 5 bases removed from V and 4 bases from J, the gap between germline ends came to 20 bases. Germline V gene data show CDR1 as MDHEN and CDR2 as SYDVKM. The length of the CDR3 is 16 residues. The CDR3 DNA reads TGTGCCAGCAGTCCCCAACACAGCCGAGGGAGCTATGGCTACACCTTC. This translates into CASSPQHSRGSYGYTF.

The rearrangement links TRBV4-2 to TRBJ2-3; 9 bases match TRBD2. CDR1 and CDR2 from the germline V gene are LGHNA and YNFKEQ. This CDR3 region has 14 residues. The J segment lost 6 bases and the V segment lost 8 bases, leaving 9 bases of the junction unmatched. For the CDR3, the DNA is TGTGCCAGCCGGAAGGCGGGAGGGCGCGATACGCAGTATTTT. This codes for CASRKAGGRDTQYF.

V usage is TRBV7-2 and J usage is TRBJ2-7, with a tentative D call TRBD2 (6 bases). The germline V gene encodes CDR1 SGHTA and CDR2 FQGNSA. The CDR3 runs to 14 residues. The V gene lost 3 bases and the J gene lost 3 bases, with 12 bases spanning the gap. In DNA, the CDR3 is TGTGCCAGCAGCTTCGGGACTGGCGACTACGAGCAGTACTTC. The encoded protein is CASSFGTGDYEQYF.

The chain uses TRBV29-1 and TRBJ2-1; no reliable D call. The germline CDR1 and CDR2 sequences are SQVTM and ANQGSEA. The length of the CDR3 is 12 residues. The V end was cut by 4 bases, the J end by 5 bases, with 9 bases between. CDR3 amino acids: CSVAGLHNEQFF. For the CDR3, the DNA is TGCAGCGTTGCCGGTCTACACAATGAGCAGTTCTTC.

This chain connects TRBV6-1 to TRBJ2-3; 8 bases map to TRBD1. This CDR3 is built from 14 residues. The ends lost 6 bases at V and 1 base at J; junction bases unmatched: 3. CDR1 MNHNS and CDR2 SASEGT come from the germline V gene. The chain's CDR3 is CASRDRVGTDTQYF. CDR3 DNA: TGTGCCAGCAGGGACAGGGTTGGCACAGATACGCAGTATTTT.

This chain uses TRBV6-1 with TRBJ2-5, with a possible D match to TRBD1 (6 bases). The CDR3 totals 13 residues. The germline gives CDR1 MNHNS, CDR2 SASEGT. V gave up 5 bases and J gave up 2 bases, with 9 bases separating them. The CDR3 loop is CASSQTGQETQYF. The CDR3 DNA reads TGTGCCAGCAGTCAGACAGGACAAGAGACCCAGTACTTC.

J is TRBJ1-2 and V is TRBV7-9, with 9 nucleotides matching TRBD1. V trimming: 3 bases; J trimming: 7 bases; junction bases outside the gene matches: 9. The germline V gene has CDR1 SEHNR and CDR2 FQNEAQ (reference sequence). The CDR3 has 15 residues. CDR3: CASSFETGGVGGYTF. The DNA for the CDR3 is TGTGCCAGCAGCTTTGAGACAGGGGGAGTGGGTGGCTACACCTTC. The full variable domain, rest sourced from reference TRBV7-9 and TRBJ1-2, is DTGVSQNPRHKITKRGQNVTFRCDPISEHNRLYWYRQTLGQGPEFLTYFQNEAQLEKSRLLSDRFSAERPKGSFSTLEIQRTEQGDSAMYLCASSFETGGVGGYTFGSGTRLTVV.